Presented here are 15 T cell receptor beta chains from one specimen sequenced in a study of blood T cell repertoires in COVID-19 (dated by TCRdb to the early 2020s). Library construction relied on the immunoSEQ multiplex PCR assay. In its TCRdb copy, this immuneACCESS table keeps in-frame sequences only and misses some clones. Where compared with another copy, unresolved V genes explain less than half of these, and the others have no known cause. This sample is represented by 200,000 to 300,000 clones; about 86% of them were singletons. The ten largest account for about 1.3% of the sample. Source material: peripheral blood. These TCRs come from a man at least 80 years old with acute or convalescent COVID-19.

This clone has a single count. This sequence joins TRBV11-2 and TRBJ2-1, with 8 nucleotides matching TRBD2. With V trimmed by 5 bases and J by 9 bases, 6 bases remained unmatched. The CDR3 totals 13 residues. Germline V lookup: CDR1 SGHAT, CDR2 FQNNGV. The CDR3 DNA follows: TGTGCCAGCAGCCTCGGACTAGCAGGTGAGCAGTTCTTC. Amino acid sequence: CASSLGLAGEQFF.

This chain links TRBV24-1 with TRBJ2-1; TRBD2 matches 8 bases. The CDR3 totals 15 residues. Germline V gene sequence: CDR1 KGHDR, CDR2 SFDVKD. After removal of 7 bases from V and 6 bases from J, the junction contained 10 bases not matched to a gene. The CDR3 is CATRATSGTFNEQFF. The CDR3 bases are TGTGCCACCAGGGCCACTAGCGGAACATTCAATGAGCAGTTCTTC.

This rearrangement joins TRBV5-1 to TRBJ1-1; 7 bases are shared with TRBD1. The V gene's germline CDR1 is SGHRS and CDR2 YFSETQ. The CDR3 spans 14 residues. V dropped 4 bases and J dropped 5; count of bases not matched to a gene: 8. CDR3: CASSRDRVWTEAFF. The CDR3 nucleotides are TGCGCCAGCAGCCGTGACAGGGTTTGGACTGAAGCTTTCTTT.

V and J are TRBV12-3 or TRBV12-4 and TRBJ1-2; D possibly corresponds to TRBD1 (5 bases). Deletions cut 4 bases from V and 5 bases from J, with 11 bases between. The CDR3 consists of 13 residues. The chain's CDR3 is CASSSGRVYGYTF. The CDR3 nucleotides are TGTGCCAGCAGTTCAGGGAGGGTTTATGGCTACACCTTC.

This clone is a singleton in its sample. The chain recombines TRBV28 with TRBJ2-7; 7 bases map to TRBD2. V dropped 6 bases and J dropped 2; count of bases not matched to a gene: 7. Per the germline V gene, CDR1 is MDHEN and CDR2 is SYDVKM. This CDR3 is built from 14 residues. The CDR3 coding sequence is TGTGCCAGCAGGGTCGGGGGGAGGACCTACGAGCAGTACTTC. Translation: CASRVGGRTYEQYF.

The rearrangement joins TRBV19 to TRBJ2-7; D is unclear. Germline assignment: CDR1 LNHDA and CDR2 SQIVND (reference sequence). The CDR3 is 14 amino acids. V was clipped by 1 base and J by 3 bases, with 10 bases between them. CDR3 nucleotides: TGTGCCAGTAGTATAGGAGGCAGCTACTACGAGCAGTACTTC. Protein sequence: CASSIGGSYYEQYF.

The chain carries TRBV7-2 and TRBJ2-5; D call uncertain. Trimming left V 3 bases short and J 5 bases short, with 10 bases between. The germline V gene encodes CDR1 SGHTA and CDR2 FQGNSA. The CDR3 has 13 amino acids. The chain's CDR3 is CASSFTKGETQYF. CDR3 DNA: TGTGCCAGCAGCTTCACTAAAGGCGAGACCCAGTACTTC.

The rearrangement uses TRBV7-2 and TRBJ1-5; tentative D call: TRBD1 (6 bases). The CDR3 is 16 amino acids. Trimming pared 5 bases from V and 0 bases from J, leaving 14 bases between. CDR1 SGHTA and CDR2 FQGNSA come from the germline V gene. CDR3 protein: CASSPRAGDSNQPQHF. The CDR3 region has the DNA TGTGCCAGCAGCCCCCGGGCAGGGGATAGCAATCAGCCCCAGCATTTT.

The gene calls are TRBV15 and TRBJ2-7, with 12 nucleotides matching TRBD1. The CDR3 has 15 amino acids. Germline assignment: CDR1 LNHNV and CDR2 YYDKDF (reference sequence). The trim removed 3 bases at V and 5 bases at J, leaving 5 bases unmatched. CDR3 DNA: TGTGCCACCAGCAGGGCCGGGACAGGGGGCGACGAGCAGTACTTC. Its protein product is CATSRAGTGGDEQYF.

This clone was counted once. CDR3 region: CATRPRGAIEKLFF. Written as DNA, the CDR3 is TGTGCCACCAGACCGCGGGGGGCTATTGAAAAACTGTTTTTT. The chain employs TRBV15 and TRBJ1-4; maybe TRBD1 (6 bases). Germline V gene data show CDR1 as LNHNV and CDR2 as YYDKDF (reference sequence). Trimming removed 6 bases at V and 7 bases at J, with 15 bases between. The CDR3 is made up of 14 amino acids.

The chain links TRBV4-3 to TRBJ2-3; 9 bases match TRBD1. Germline values: CDR1 LGHNA, CDR2 YSLEER. Germline trimming cut 0 bases from V and 2 bases from J; bases unmatched to any gene: 6. This CDR3 is built from 17 residues. This CDR3 is CASSQEAGQGLTDTQYF. CDR3 coding DNA: TGCGCCAGCAGCCAAGAAGCGGGACAGGGTCTCACAGATACGCAGTATTTT.

The count of this clone is one. The chain has TRBV3-1 (or the pseudogene TRBV3-2) and TRBJ1-2; 9 bases align to TRBD1. CDR1 is LGHDT and CDR2 is YNNKEL in the germline V gene (reference sequence). J lost 1 base, V lost 6 bases, and 3 bases had no gene match. This CDR3 has 14 amino acids. CDR3 DNA: TGTGCCAGCAGTTCGGGACAGGGTAACTATGGCTACACCTTC. It specifies CASSSGQGNYGYTF.

The J gene is TRBJ1-2, the V gene TRBV6-2 or TRBV6-3, with 8 bases matching TRBD1. CDR1 is MNHEY, CDR2 SVGEGT, per germline. The CDR3 totals 15 residues. The V and J ends lost 5 bases and 2 bases, in that order; junction bases with no gene match: 7. The CDR3 protein is CASSGPGQGNYGYTF. CDR3 nucleotide sequence: TGTGCCAGCAGTGGTCCAGGACAGGGAAACTATGGCTACACCTTC.

The chain uses TRBV10-1 and TRBJ1-1; no reliable D call. CDR1 is WNHNN and CDR2 is SYGVQD in the germline V gene (reference sequence). V was pared by 0 bases and J by 5 bases, with 4 bases between. The CDR3 loop spans 12 amino acids. CDR3: CASSESRTEAFF. In DNA, the CDR3 is TGCGCCAGCAGTGAGTCCAGGACTGAAGCTTTCTTT.

This clone was seen once. This chain uses TRBV6-5 with TRBJ2-3; 11 nucleotides align to TRBD1. CDR1 MNHEY and CDR2 SVGAGI come from the germline V gene. The V segment lost 6 bases and the J segment 5 bases; nucleotides outside the gene matches: 7. This CDR3 comprises 15 residues. The CDR3 DNA reads as TGTGCCAGCAGATACGGACAGGGGGCAGGAGATACGCAGTATTTT. The encoded protein is CASRYGQGAGDTQYF.